A selection of T cell receptor beta chains follows, all from one sample in a study of blood T cell repertoires in COVID-19. Assay: immunoSEQ multiplex PCR; the TCRdb copy retains only in-frame clones and omits some. The sample gives about 360,000 clones, roughly 86% of which show up once; approximately 2.1% is in the top ten. The sample comprised PBMCs or T cells enriched from blood (not recorded which). These receptors were obtained from a woman between 40 and 50 years old with acute COVID-19. Each CDR3 is given with its conserved first and last residue. Fields, in order: J gene, V gene, D gene, clone size, CDR3 length, CDR3 protein, CDR3 DNA. D genes are given only for firm matches. Rows may omit the clone size; those that give it use once, few, many or a size class.

j_call: TRBJ2-5; v_call: TRBV2; d_call: .; clone_size: .; cdr3_length: 13; cdr3_aa: CASSEVSQETQYF; cdr3_nt: TGTGCCAGCAGTGAAGTTAGCCAAGAGACCCAGTACTTC
j_call: TRBJ2-3; v_call: TRBV18; d_call: .; clone_size: .; cdr3_length: 18; cdr3_aa: CASSPLGPTPEGTDTQYF; cdr3_nt: TGTGCCAGCTCACCACTCGGTCCGACGCCGGAGGGCACAGATACGCAGTATTTT
j_call: TRBJ2-7; v_call: TRBV19; d_call: TRBD1; clone_size: .; cdr3_length: 13; cdr3_aa: CASRDRGSYEQYF; cdr3_nt: TGTGCCAGCCGGGACAGGGGGTCCTACGAGCAGTACTTC
j_call: TRBJ1-5; v_call: TRBV30; d_call: TRBD1; clone_size: .; cdr3_length: 14; cdr3_aa: CAWSLGQNGQPQHF; cdr3_nt: TGTGCCTGGAGTTTGGGACAGAATGGTCAGCCCCAGCATTTT
j_call: TRBJ1-2; v_call: TRBV5-1; d_call: TRBD1; clone_size: once; cdr3_length: 16; cdr3_aa: CASSLLGQRVNYGYTF; cdr3_nt: TGCGCCAGCAGCCTCCTGGGACAGCGAGTTAACTATGGCTACACCTTC
j_call: TRBJ1-1; v_call: TRBV29-1; d_call: .; clone_size: .; cdr3_length: 11; cdr3_aa: CSVARVDEAFF; cdr3_nt: TGCAGCGTTGCCAGGGTGGATGAAGCTTTCTTT
j_call: TRBJ2-7; v_call: TRBV5-4; d_call: TRBD1; clone_size: .; cdr3_length: 15; cdr3_aa: CASSSTGTGPHEQYF; cdr3_nt: TGTGCCAGCAGCTCTACCGGGACAGGGCCGCACGAGCAGTACTTC
j_call: TRBJ2-2; v_call: TRBV3-1/TRBV3-2; d_call: .; clone_size: .; cdr3_length: 16; cdr3_aa: CASSPVRAGGTGELFF; cdr3_nt: TGTGCCAGCAGCCCTGTCAGGGCCGGGGGTACCGGGGAGCTGTTTTTT
j_call: TRBJ2-3; v_call: TRBV9; d_call: TRBD2; clone_size: .; cdr3_length: 16; cdr3_aa: CASSVASGGSGDTQYF; cdr3_nt: TGTGCCAGCAGCGTAGCCAGCGGGGGATCTGGGGATACGCAGTATTTT
j_call: TRBJ2-2; v_call: TRBV9; d_call: .; clone_size: once; cdr3_length: 13; cdr3_aa: CASSATGHGELFF; cdr3_nt: TGTGCCAGCAGCGCGACAGGTCACGGGGAGCTGTTTTTT
j_call: TRBJ2-1; v_call: TRBV7-6; d_call: .; clone_size: .; cdr3_length: 15; cdr3_aa: CASSLAGGSGNEQFF; cdr3_nt: TGTGCCAGCAGCTTAGCAGGGGGATCAGGCAATGAGCAGTTCTTC
j_call: TRBJ2-2; v_call: TRBV14; d_call: .; clone_size: .; cdr3_length: 14; cdr3_aa: CASSRRVGTGELFF; cdr3_nt: TGTGCCAGCAGCCGGAGGGTCGGGACCGGGGAGCTGTTTTTT
j_call: TRBJ1-3; v_call: TRBV6-5; d_call: .; clone_size: .; cdr3_length: 15; cdr3_aa: CASSRGLVLGNTIYF; cdr3_nt: TGTGCCAGCAGTAGGGGCCTCGTTTTGGGAAACACCATATATTTT
j_call: TRBJ2-1; v_call: TRBV2; d_call: .; clone_size: once; cdr3_length: 13; cdr3_aa: CASSEAVHEEIFF; cdr3_nt: TGTGCCAGCAGTGAAGCGGTGCACGAGGAGATATTCTTC
j_call: TRBJ2-2; v_call: TRBV29-1; d_call: TRBD2; clone_size: few; cdr3_length: 16; cdr3_aa: CSVAGERGTNTGELFF; cdr3_nt: TGCAGCGTTGCTGGAGAGCGGGGGACGAACACCGGGGAGCTGTTTTTT
j_call: TRBJ2-3; v_call: TRBV18; d_call: .; clone_size: .; cdr3_length: 15; cdr3_aa: CASSPPAGGQDTQYF; cdr3_nt: TGTGCCAGCTCACCACCTGCAGGGGGGCAAGATACGCAGTATTTT
j_call: TRBJ2-3; v_call: TRBV5-1; d_call: TRBD1; clone_size: .; cdr3_length: 14; cdr3_aa: CASSFGQGTDTQYF; cdr3_nt: TGCGCCAGCAGTTTCGGACAGGGCACAGATACGCAGTATTTT
j_call: TRBJ2-2; v_call: TRBV4-1; d_call: TRBD2; clone_size: .; cdr3_length: 15; cdr3_aa: CASQEGRANTGELFF; cdr3_nt: TGCGCCAGCCAAGAGGGGAGGGCGAACACCGGGGAGCTGTTTTTT
j_call: TRBJ1-4; v_call: TRBV5-1; d_call: TRBD1; clone_size: .; cdr3_length: 15; cdr3_aa: CASTGNRGRGEKLFF; cdr3_nt: TGCGCCAGCACCGGAAACAGGGGACGAGGTGAAAAACTGTTTTTT
j_call: TRBJ2-3; v_call: TRBV7-9; d_call: TRBD1; clone_size: once; cdr3_length: 15; cdr3_aa: CASSRDRASTDTQYF; cdr3_nt: TGTGCCAGCAGCCGGGACAGAGCTAGCACAGATACGCAGTATTTT
j_call: TRBJ2-2; v_call: TRBV27; d_call: TRBD1; clone_size: .; cdr3_length: 16; cdr3_aa: CASSLSGQGGAGELFF; cdr3_nt: TGTGCCAGCAGTTTATCGGGACAGGGTGGGGCCGGGGAGCTGTTTTTT
j_call: TRBJ1-1; v_call: TRBV20-1; d_call: .; clone_size: .; cdr3_length: 11; cdr3_aa: CSAYVRTEAFF; cdr3_nt: TGCAGTGCTTACGTCCGGACTGAAGCTTTCTTT
j_call: TRBJ2-7; v_call: TRBV6-6; d_call: .; clone_size: .; cdr3_length: 13; cdr3_aa: CASSPQASYEQYF; cdr3_nt: TGTGCCAGCAGCCCCCAAGCGTCCTACGAGCAGTACTTC